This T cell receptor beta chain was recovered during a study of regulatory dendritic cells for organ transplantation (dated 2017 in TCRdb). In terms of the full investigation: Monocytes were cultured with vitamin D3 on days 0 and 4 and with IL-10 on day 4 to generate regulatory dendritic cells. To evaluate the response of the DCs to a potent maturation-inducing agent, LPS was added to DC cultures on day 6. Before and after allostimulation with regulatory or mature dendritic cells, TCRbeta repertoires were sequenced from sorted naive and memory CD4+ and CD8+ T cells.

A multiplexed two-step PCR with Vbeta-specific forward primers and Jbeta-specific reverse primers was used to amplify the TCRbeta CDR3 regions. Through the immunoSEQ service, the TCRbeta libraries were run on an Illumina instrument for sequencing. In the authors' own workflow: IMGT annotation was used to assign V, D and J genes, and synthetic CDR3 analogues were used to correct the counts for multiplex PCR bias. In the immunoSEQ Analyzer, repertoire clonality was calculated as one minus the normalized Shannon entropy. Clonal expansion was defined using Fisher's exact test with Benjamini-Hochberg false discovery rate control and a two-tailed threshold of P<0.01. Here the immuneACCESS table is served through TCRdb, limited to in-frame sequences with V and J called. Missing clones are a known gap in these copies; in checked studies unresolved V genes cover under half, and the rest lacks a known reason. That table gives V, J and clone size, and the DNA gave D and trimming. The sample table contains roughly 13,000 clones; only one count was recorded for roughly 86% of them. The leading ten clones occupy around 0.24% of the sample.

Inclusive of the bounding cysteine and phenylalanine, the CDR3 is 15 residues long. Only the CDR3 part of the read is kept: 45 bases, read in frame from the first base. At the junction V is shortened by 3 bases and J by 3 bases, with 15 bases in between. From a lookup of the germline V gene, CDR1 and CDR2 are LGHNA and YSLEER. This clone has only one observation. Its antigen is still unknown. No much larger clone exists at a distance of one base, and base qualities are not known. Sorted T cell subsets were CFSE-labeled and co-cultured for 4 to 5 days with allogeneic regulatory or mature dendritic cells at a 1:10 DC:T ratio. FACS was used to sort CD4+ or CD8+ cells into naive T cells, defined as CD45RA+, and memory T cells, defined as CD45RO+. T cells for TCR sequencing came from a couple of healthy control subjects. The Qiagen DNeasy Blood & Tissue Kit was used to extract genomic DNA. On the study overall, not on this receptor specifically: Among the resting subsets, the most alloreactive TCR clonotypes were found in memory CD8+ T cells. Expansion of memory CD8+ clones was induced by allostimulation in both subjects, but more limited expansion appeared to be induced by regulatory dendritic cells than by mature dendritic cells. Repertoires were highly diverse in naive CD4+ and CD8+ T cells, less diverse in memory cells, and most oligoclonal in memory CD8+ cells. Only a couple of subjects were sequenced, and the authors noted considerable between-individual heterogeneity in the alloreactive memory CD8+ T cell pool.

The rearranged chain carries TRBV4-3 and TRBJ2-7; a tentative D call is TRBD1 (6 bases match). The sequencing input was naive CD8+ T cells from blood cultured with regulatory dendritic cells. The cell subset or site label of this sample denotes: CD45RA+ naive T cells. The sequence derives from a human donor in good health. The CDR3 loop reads CASSQAWTANYEQYF. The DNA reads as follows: TGCGCCAGCAGCCAGGCCTGGACAGCTAACTACGAGCAGTACTTC.